These 27 T cell receptor beta chains came from one sample sequenced in a study of CXCR3-negative and CXCR3-positive naive CD8 T cells. The libraries of TRB cDNA were constructed through 5' RACE using UMI labels. Reanalyzing the 5' RACE reads, TCRdb keeps one entry per CDR3 protein, without DNA. The sample totals fewer than 55,000 distinct CDR3 sequences. Sequenced: naive CXCR3- CD8+ T cells from blood. Indicated subset: CD45RO-CCR7+CD27+CD95- naive CD8+ T cells lacking CXCR3 (TNR3-). These receptors originate from a human donor in good health. Some clones in this sample may be carry-over from other donors' samples.

The rearrangement joins TRBV20-1 to TRBJ2-7; TCRdb names TRBD1, which stays unverified in the absence of DNA. The CDR3 totals 13 residues. Germline CDR1 is DFQATT and CDR2 is SNEGSKA (reference sequence). This chain's CDR3 is CSGRDRGSYEQYF.

The chain joins TRBV12-3 or TRBV12-4 to TRBJ2-5; TCRdb calls TRBD1, which cannot be checked without DNA. CDR3 size: 13 residues. CDR3 in amino acids: CASRATVKETQYF.

The chain joins TRBV7-9 to TRBJ1-4; TCRdb proposes TRBD1, but this gene call is untestable without DNA. Germline CDR1 reads SEHNR; CDR2 reads FQNEAQ (reference sequence). This CDR3 has 15 residues. CDR3 amino acids: CASSHRQGLNEKLFF.

The chain employs TRBV10-3 and TRBJ2-7; TCRdb gives TRBD1 as the D gene, but with no DNA this cannot be confirmed. From germline, CDR1 is ENHRY and CDR2 SYGVKD. This CDR3 is built from 13 residues. The CDR3 reads CALSEGGTYEQYF.

The chain links TRBV7-6 to TRBJ2-2. The CDR3 is 13 amino acids. The germline CDR1 and CDR2 sequences are SGHVS and FNYEAQ. CDR3 loop: CASSLPNTGELFF.

This chain connects TRBV28 to TRBJ2-7; TCRdb lists TRBD2, though no DNA is available to test this call. Germline V gene lookup returns CDR1 MDHEN and CDR2 SYDVKM. The CDR3 contains 19 residues. The CDR3 spells CASSFSGTSGRSTSYEQYF.

This chain connects TRBV29-1 to TRBJ2-7; TCRdb's D gene call, TRBD1, goes unchecked for lack of DNA. Germline V gene data show CDR1 as SQVTM and CDR2 as ANQGSEA. The CDR3 loop spans 14 amino acids. CDR3 protein: CSVEDRGTSYEQYF.

The chain is built from TRBV6-5 and TRBJ2-1. Germline values: CDR1 MNHEY, CDR2 SVGAGI. This CDR3 comprises 13 residues. The CDR3 sequence is CASSYDGLNEQFF.

The chain uses TRBV4-2 and TRBJ2-7; TCRdb returns TRBD1, unconfirmable since there is no DNA. From germline, CDR1 is LGHNA and CDR2 YNFKEQ. The CDR3 runs to 16 residues. CDR3 amino acids: CASSPSAEGGGYEQYF.

The rearrangement uses TRBV10-3 and TRBJ2-6; TCRdb reports TRBD1, a call that lacks DNA to check it against. Germline V gene lookup returns CDR1 ENHRY and CDR2 SYGVKD. The CDR3 consists of 15 residues. This chain's CDR3 is CAISEGQVISSVLTF.

The J gene is TRBJ2-7, the V gene TRBV7-6; TCRdb gives TRBD2 as the D gene, but with no DNA this cannot be confirmed. This CDR3 region has 14 residues. Germline CDR1 and CDR2: SGHVS and FNYEAQ. The CDR3 protein is CASSWNLGPDEQYF. Variable domain in full (rest from reference TRBV7-6 and TRBJ2-7): GAGVSQSPRYKVTKRGQDVALRCDPISGHVSLYWYRQALGQGPEFLTYFNYEAQQDKSGLPNDRFSAERPEGSISTLTIQRTEQRDSAMYRCASSWNLGPDEQYFGPGTRLTVT.

V usage is TRBV7-9 and J usage is TRBJ2-7; the D gene TCRdb calls, TRBD1, cannot be checked with no DNA. CDR3 length equals 13 residues. Germline assignment: CDR1 SEHNR and CDR2 FQNEAQ (reference sequence). The CDR3 protein is CASSRLDSYEQYF.

The genes are TRBV15 and TRBJ2-5; the D call of TRBD2 rests on TCRdb alone, since no DNA is present to check it. This CDR3 comprises 17 residues. CDR1 is LNHNV, CDR2 YYDKDF, per germline (reference sequence). The CDR3 protein is CATSEKGPSGAQETQYF.

The genes are TRBV7-2 and TRBJ1-1; the TCRdb call, TRBD1, lacks DNA for checking. Germline V gene sequence: CDR1 SGHTA, CDR2 FQGNSA. The CDR3 extends over 14 amino acids. The CDR3 sequence: CASSPGTGGTEAFF. Together with reference TRBV7-2 and TRBJ1-1, the CDR3 gives the full variable domain: GAGVSQSPSNKVTEKGKDVELRCDPISGHTALYWYRQSLGQGLEFLIYFQGNSAPDKSGLPSDRFSAERTGGSVSTLTIQRTQQEDSAVYLCASSPGTGGTEAFFGQGTRLTVV.

The chain joins TRBV20-1 to TRBJ2-7; with no DNA, the TCRdb D assignment of TRBD2 cannot be verified. Germline CDR1 reads DFQATT; CDR2 reads SNEGSKA (reference sequence). This CDR3 spans 13 amino acids. CDR3 residues: CSARGLDGNEQYF.

The rearrangement uses TRBV7-3 and TRBJ1-6. CDR3 length equals 15 residues. CDR1 SGHTA and CDR2 FQGTGA come from the germline V gene. This CDR3 reads CASSLYDSYNSPLHF.

This sequence joins TRBV19 and TRBJ2-7; TCRdb's assignment of TRBD1 cannot be checked, as there is no DNA. CDR1 and CDR2 from the germline V gene are LNHDA and SQIVND (reference sequence). The CDR3 is 12 residues long. The CDR3 spells CASSRGGYEQYF.

The chain joins TRBV3-1 to TRBJ1-2; lacking DNA, the TRBD1 call made by TCRdb goes unchecked. Looked up from germline, CDR1 is LGHDT and CDR2 is YNNKEL (reference sequence). The CDR3 runs to 13 residues. The chain's CDR3 is CASSQAGSYGYTF.

J is TRBJ1-2 and V is TRBV28; no DNA is available, so the TRBD1 call from TCRdb remains unchecked. Germline V gene data show CDR1 as MDHEN and CDR2 as SYDVKM. The CDR3 runs 16 residues. CDR3: CASSSRPIGGNYGYTF.

V gene TRBV7-9 combines with J gene TRBJ1-1; TCRdb outputs TRBD1, but without DNA this stays unchecked. The CDR3 runs to 13 residues. Germline V CDR1 and CDR2: SEHNR, FQNEAQ (reference sequence). CDR3 sequence reads: CASSLGGRTEAFF.

The chain joins TRBV28 to TRBJ2-1; absent DNA, TCRdb's TRBD1 call cannot be checked. This CDR3 contains 14 residues. The germline gives CDR1 MDHEN, CDR2 SYDVKM. CDR3 loop: CASSYSGTYNEQFF.

The genes are TRBV20-1 and TRBJ2-7; TCRdb names TRBD2, which stays unverified in the absence of DNA. This CDR3 comprises 16 residues. Germline CDR1 is DFQATT and CDR2 is SNEGSKA (reference sequence). The CDR3 here is CSASKQRGLHSYEQYF.

J is TRBJ2-3 and V is TRBV29-1; the TCRdb D gene call, TRBD1, has no DNA to confirm it. Germline V gene sequence: CDR1 SQVTM, CDR2 ANQGSEA. The CDR3 extends over 15 amino acids. This chain's CDR3 is CSVLSPYGVTDTQYF.

The chain combines TRBV5-1 with TRBJ2-1; TCRdb names TRBD1, which stays unverified in the absence of DNA. This CDR3 is built from 15 residues. The germline CDR1 and CDR2 sequences are SGHRS and YFSETQ. The CDR3: CASSSSGTYGNEQFF.

This chain links TRBV19 with TRBJ2-3. CDR3 length equals 13 residues. In germline, CDR1 is LNHDA, CDR2 SQIVND (reference sequence). This CDR3 reads CASSLVSTDTQYF.

This chain joins TRBV28 and TRBJ2-7. There are 14 residues in the CDR3. The germline V gene has CDR1 MDHEN and CDR2 SYDVKM. CDR3 amino acids: CASSFNQGEDEQYF.

The J gene is TRBJ2-7, the V gene TRBV29-1; TCRdb lists TRBD1, though no DNA is available to test this call. There are 13 residues in the CDR3. Germline CDR1 SQVTM, CDR2 ANQGSEA. The CDR3 loop is CSVEQSDSYEQYF.